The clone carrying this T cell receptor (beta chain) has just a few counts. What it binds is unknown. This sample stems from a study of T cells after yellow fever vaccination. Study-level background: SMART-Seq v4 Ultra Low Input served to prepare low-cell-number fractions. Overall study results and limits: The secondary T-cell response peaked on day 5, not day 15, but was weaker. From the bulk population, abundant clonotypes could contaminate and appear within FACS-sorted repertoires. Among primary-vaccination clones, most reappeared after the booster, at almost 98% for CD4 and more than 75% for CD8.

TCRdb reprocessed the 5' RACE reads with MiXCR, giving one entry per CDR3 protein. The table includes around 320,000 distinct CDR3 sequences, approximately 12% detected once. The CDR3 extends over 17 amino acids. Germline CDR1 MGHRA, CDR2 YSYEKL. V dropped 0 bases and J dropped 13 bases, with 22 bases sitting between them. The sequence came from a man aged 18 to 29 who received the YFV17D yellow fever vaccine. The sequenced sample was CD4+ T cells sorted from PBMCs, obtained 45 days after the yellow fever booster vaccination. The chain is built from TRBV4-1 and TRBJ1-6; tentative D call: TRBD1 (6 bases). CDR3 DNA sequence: TGCGCCAGCAGCCAAGAAGCGGGGGGCTGGGCCCCCTCCCCCCTCCACTTT. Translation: CASSQEAGGWAPSPLHF.